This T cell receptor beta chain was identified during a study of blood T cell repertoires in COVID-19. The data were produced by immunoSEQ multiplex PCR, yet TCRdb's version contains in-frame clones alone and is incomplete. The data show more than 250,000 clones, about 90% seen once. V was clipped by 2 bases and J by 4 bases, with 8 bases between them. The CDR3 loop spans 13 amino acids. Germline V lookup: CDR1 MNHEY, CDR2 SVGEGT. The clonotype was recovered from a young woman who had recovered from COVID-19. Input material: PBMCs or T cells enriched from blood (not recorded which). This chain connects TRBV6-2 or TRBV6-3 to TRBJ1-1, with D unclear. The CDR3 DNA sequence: TGTGCCAGCAGTTACCCCTCGGGCACTGAAGCTTTCTTT. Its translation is CASSYPSGTEAFF.